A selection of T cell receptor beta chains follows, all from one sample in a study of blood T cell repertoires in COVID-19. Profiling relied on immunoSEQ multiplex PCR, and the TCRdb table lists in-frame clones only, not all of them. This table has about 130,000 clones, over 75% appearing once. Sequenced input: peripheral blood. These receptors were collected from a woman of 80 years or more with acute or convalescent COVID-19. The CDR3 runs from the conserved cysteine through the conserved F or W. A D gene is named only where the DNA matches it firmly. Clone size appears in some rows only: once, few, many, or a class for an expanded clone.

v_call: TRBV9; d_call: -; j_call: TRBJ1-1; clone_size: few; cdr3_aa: CASSVAGDTEAFF; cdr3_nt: TGTGCCAGCAGCGTAGCCGGAGACACTGAAGCTTTCTTT
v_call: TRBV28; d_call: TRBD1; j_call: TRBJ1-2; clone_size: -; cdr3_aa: CASSGAQGSSGYTF; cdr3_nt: TGTGCCAGCAGTGGCGCACAGGGGTCGAGTGGCTACACCTTC
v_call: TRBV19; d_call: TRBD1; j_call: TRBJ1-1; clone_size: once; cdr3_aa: CASNYRGMNTEAFF; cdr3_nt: TGTGCCAGTAATTACAGGGGGATGAACACTGAAGCTTTCTTT
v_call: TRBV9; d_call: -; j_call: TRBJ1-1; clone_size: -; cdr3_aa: CASSPQAGNLNTEAFF; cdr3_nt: TGTGCCAGCAGCCCCCAAGCGGGCAATCTGAACACTGAAGCTTTCTTT
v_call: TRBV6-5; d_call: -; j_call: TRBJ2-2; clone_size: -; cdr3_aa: CASSPGTTNTGELFF; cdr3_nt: TGTGCCAGCAGCCCCGGGACAACCAACACCGGGGAGCTGTTTTTT
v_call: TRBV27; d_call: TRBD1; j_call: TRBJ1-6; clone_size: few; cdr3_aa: CASRDSMGSGSPLHF; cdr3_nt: TGTGCCAGCCGGGACAGTATGGGGTCGGGTTCACCCCTCCACTTT
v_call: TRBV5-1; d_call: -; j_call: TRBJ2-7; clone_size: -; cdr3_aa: CASSEGPSRGTYEQYF; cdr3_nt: TGCGCCAGCAGCGAGGGGCCGAGCAGGGGAACCTACGAGCAGTACTTC
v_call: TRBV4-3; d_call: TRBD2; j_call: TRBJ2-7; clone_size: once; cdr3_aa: CASSQDPGLAGGKRYEQYF; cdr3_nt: TGCGCCAGCAGCCAAGACCCGGGACTAGCGGGGGGGAAACGATACGAGCAGTACTTC
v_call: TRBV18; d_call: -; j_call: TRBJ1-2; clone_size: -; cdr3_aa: CASSPLEADGYTF; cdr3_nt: TGTGCCAGCTCACCATTGGAGGCGGACGGCTACACCTTC
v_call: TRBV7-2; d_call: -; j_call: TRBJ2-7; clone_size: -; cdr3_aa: CASSLDSSGPYEQYF; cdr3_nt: TGTGCCAGCAGCTTAGATTCCAGCGGCCCCTACGAGCAGTACTTC
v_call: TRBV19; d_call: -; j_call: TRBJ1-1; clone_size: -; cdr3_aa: CASSIDPGRGEAFF; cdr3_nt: TGTGCCAGTAGTATAGATCCAGGACGGGGTGAAGCTTTCTTT
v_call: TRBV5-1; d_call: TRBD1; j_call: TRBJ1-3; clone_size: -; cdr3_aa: CASSLDVGTGSLGNTIYF; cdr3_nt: TGCGCCAGCAGCTTGGATGTGGGGACAGGGAGCCTCGGAAACACCATATATTTT
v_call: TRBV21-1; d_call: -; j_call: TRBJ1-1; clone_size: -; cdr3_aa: CASSKVPPDRVLTFF; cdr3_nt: TGTGCCAGCAGCAAAGTTCCCCCGGACAGGGTATTAACTTTCTTT
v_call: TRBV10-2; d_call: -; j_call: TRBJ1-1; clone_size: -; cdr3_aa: CASSESELGAFF; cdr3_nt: TGCGCCAGCAGTGAGTCGGAGCTGGGAGCTTTCTTT
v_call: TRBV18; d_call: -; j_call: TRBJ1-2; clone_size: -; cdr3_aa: CASSWGESYTF; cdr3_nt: TGTGCCAGCTCATGGGGGGAATCCTACACCTTC
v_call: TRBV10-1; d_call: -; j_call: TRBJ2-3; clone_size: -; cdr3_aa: CASSETEQGYTQYF; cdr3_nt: TGCGCCAGCAGTGAGACCGAACAGGGATATACGCAGTATTTT
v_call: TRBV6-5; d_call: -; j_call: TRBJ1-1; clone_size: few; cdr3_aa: CASSYSPQKNTEAFF; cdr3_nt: TGTGCCAGCAGTTACTCCCCCCAAAAGAACACTGAAGCTTTCTTT
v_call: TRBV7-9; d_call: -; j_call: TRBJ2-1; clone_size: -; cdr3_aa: CASSFPGSGISYNEQFF; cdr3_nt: TGTGCCAGCAGCTTCCCTGGTTCAGGGATATCCTACAATGAGCAGTTCTTC
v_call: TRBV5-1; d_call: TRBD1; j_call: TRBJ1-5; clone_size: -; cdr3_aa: CASSLGGTDSNQPQHF; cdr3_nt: TGCGCCAGCAGCTTGGGAGGGACAGATAGCAATCAGCCCCAGCATTTT
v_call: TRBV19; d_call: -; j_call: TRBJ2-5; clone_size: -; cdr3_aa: CASSGQYQETQYF; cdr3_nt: TGTGCCAGTAGTGGTCAGTACCAAGAGACCCAGTACTTC
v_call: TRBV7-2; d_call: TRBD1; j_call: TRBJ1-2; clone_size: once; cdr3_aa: CASSIDNRGGYTF; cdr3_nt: TGTGCCAGCAGCATAGACAACAGGGGTGGCTACACCTTC
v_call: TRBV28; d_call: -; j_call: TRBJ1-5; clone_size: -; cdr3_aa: CASSLPQGDQPQHF; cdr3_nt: TGTGCCAGCAGTTTACCACAAGGGGATCAGCCCCAGCATTTT
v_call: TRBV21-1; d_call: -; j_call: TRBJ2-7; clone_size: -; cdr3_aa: CASSKGDDRRMSYEQYF; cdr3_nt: TGTGCCAGCAGCAAAGGAGATGACAGGAGGATGTCCTACGAGCAGTACTTC
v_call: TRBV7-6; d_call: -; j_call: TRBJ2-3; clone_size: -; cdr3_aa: CASSFGHSSTDTQYF; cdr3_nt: TGTGCCAGCAGCTTTGGGCACTCTAGCACAGATACGCAGTATTTT
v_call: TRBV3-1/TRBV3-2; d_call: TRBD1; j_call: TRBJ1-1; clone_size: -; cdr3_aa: CASSPVLGQGNTEAFF; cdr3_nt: TGTGCCAGCAGCCCTGTGTTGGGACAGGGGAACACTGAAGCTTTCTTT
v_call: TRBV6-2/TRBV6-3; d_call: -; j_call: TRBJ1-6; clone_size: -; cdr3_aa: CASSYSGGSYNSPLHF; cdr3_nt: TGTGCCAGCAGTTACTCGGGGGGCTCCTATAATTCACCCCTCCACTTT
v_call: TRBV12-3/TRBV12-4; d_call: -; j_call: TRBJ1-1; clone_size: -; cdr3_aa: CASHRRAEAFF; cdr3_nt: TGTGCCAGTCACCGGAGGGCTGAAGCTTTCTTT
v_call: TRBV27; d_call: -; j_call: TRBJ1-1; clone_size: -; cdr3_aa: CASRSTGRNTEAFF; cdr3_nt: TGTGCCAGCCGCTCGACAGGAAGGAACACTGAAGCTTTCTTT
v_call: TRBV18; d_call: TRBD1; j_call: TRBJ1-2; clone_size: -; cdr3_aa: CATTGADYGYTF; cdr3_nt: TGTGCCACGACAGGGGCCGACTATGGCTACACCTTC
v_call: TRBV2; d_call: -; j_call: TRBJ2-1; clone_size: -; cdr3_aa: CASSEAGGSYNEQFF; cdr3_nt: TGTGCCAGCAGTGAAGCGGGGGGCTCCTACAATGAGCAGTTCTTC
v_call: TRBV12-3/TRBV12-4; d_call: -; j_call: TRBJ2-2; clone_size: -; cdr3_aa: CASSPQDTGELFF; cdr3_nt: TGTGCCAGCAGTCCGCAGGACACCGGGGAGCTGTTTTTT
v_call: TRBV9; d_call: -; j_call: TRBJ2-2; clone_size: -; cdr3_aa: CASSVAGDTGELFF; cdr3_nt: TGTGCCAGCAGCGTAGCGGGGGACACCGGGGAGCTGTTTTTT
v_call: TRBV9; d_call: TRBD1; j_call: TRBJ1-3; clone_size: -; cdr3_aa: CASSVTGQGSGNTIYF; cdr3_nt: TGTGCCAGCAGCGTCACAGGACAGGGGTCTGGAAACACCATATATTTT
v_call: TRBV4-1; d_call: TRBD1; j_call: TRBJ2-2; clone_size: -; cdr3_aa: CASTPQGAISGELFF; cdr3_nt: TGCGCCAGCACTCCCCAGGGGGCGATCTCCGGGGAGCTGTTTTTT
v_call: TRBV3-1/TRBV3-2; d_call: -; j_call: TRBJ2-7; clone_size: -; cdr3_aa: CASSQEDTGGYPSYEQYF; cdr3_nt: TGTGCCAGCAGCCAAGAGGACACAGGCGGTTACCCCTCCTACGAGCAGTACTTC
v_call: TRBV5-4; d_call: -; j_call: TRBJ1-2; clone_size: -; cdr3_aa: CASTLDKIYGYTF; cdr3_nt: TGTGCCAGCACCTTGGACAAGATCTATGGCTACACCTTC
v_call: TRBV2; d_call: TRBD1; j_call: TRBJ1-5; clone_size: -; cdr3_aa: CASCDRVGNQPQHF; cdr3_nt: TGTGCCAGCTGCGACAGGGTCGGCAATCAGCCCCAGCATTTT
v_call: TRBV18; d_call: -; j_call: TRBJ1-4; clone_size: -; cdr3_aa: CASSPLQGVGNEKLFF; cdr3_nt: TGTGCCAGCTCACCGCTTCAGGGTGTCGGGAATGAAAAACTGTTTTTT
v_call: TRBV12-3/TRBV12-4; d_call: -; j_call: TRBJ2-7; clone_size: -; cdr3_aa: CASGGGGYYEQYF; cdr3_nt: TGTGCCAGCGGGGGAGGGGGTTACTACGAGCAGTACTTC
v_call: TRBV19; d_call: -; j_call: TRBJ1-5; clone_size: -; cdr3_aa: CASSAGGANGQPQHF; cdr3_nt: TGTGCCAGTTCGGCTGGGGGGGCCAATGGTCAGCCCCAGCATTTT
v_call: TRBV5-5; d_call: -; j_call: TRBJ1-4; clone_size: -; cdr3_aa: CASTPVGGADEKLFF; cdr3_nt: TGTGCCAGCACCCCCGTTGGGGGCGCCGATGAAAAACTGTTTTTT
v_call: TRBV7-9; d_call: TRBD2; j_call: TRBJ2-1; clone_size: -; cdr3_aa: CASSRPSGGASIDEQFF; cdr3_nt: TGTGCCAGCAGCCGACCTAGCGGGGGGGCGTCTATCGATGAGCAGTTCTTC
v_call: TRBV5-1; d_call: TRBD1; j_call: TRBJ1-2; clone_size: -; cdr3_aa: CASTTGTGVYGYTF; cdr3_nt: TGCGCCAGCACTACCGGGACAGGGGTTTATGGCTACACCTTC
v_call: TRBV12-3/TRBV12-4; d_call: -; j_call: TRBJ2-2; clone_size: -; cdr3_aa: CAIGAGNTGELFF; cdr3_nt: TGTGCCATTGGGGCAGGGAACACCGGGGAGCTGTTTTTT